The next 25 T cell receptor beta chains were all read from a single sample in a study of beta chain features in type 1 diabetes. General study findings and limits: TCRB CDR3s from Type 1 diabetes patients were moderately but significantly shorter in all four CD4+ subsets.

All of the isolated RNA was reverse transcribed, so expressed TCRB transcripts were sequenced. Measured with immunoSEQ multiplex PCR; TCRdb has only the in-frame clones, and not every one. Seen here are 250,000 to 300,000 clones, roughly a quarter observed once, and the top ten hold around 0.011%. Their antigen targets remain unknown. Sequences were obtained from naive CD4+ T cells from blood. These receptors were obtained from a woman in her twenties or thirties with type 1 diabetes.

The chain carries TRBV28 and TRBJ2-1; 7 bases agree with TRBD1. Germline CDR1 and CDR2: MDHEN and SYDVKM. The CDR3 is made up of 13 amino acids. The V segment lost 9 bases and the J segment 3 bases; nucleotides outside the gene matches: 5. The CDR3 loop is CASRGGLYNEQFF. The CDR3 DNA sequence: TGTGCCAGTAGAGGGGGCCTCTACAATGAGCAGTTCTTC.

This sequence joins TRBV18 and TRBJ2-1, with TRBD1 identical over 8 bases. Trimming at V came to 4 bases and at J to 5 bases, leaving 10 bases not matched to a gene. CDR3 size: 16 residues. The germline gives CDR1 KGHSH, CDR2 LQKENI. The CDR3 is CASSRLDRGGDNEQFF. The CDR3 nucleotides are TGTGCCAGCTCACGCCTTGACAGGGGAGGCGACAATGAGCAGTTCTTC.

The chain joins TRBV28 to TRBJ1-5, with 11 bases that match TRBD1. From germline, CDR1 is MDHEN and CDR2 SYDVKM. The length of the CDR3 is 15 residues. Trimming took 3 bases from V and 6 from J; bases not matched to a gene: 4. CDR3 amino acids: CASSFSDRGRQPQHF. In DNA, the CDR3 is TGTGCCAGCAGTTTCTCGGACAGGGGGCGTCAGCCCCAGCATTTT.

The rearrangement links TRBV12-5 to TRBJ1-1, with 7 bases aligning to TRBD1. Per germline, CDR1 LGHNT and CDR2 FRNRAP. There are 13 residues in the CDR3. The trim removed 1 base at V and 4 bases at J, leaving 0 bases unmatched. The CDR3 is CASGLAGGTEAFF. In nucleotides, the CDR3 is TGTGCTAGTGGTTTGGCAGGGGGCACTGAAGCTTTCTTT.

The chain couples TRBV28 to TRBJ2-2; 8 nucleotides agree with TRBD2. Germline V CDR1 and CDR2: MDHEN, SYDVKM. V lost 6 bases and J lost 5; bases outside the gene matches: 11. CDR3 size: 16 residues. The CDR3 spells CASRPPGLVLTGELFF. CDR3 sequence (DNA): TGTGCCAGCAGGCCCCCGGGACTAGTTTTGACCGGGGAGCTGTTTTTT.

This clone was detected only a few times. DNA for the CDR3: TGCGCCAGCAGCCTCGGAGGGGACTATGGCTACACCTTC. It encodes CASSLGGDYGYTF. V and J are TRBV4-1 and TRBJ1-2, with D perhaps TRBD1 (5 bases). V lost 4 bases to trimming and J lost 3 bases, with 9 bases between them. The CDR3 runs 13 residues. Germline lookup yields CDR1 MGHRA and CDR2 YSYEKL.

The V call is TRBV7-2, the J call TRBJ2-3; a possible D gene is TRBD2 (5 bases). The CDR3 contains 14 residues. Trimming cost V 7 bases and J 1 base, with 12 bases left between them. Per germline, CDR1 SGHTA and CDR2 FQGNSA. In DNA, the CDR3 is TGTGCCAGCACCCCGGACTGGGGCACAGATACGCAGTATTTT. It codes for CASTPDWGTDTQYF.

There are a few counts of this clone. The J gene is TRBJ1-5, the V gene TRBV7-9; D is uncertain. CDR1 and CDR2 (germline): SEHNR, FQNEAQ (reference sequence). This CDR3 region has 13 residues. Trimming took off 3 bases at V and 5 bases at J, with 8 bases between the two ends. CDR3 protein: CASSLAADQPQHF. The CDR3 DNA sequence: TGTGCCAGCAGCTTGGCGGCGGATCAGCCCCAGCATTTT.

Written as DNA, the CDR3 is TGTGCCAGCAGTTTATCCCAGGGGGCAGAGACCCAGTACTTC. Its protein product is CASSLSQGAETQYF. This rearrangement joins TRBV28 to TRBJ2-5, with TRBD1 matching over 8 bases. Trimming cost V 1 base and J 4 bases; bases outside gene matches: 2. Germline CDR1 is MDHEN and CDR2 is SYDVKM. The CDR3 runs 14 residues.

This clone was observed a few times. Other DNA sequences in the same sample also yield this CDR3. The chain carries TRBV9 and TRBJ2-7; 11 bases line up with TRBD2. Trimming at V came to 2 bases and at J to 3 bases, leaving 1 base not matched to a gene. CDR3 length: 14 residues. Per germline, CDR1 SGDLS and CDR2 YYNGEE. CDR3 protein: CASSVGLAGYEQYF. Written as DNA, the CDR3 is TGTGCCAGCAGCGTTGGACTAGCGGGCTACGAGCAGTACTTC.

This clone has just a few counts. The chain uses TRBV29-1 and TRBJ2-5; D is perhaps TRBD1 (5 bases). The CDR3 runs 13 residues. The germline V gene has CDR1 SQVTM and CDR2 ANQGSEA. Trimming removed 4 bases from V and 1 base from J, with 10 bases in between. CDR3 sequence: CSVVSRAQETQYF. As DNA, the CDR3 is TGCAGCGTTGTTTCCAGGGCCCAAGAGACCCAGTACTTC.

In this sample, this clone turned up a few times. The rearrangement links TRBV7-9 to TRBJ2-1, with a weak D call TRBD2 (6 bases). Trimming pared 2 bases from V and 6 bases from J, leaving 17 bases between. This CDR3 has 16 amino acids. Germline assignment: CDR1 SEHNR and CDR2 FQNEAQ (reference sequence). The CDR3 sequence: CASSLRGSAQVNEQFF. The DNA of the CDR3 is TGTGCCAGCAGCTTACGGGGGAGTGCACAGGTCAATGAGCAGTTCTTC.

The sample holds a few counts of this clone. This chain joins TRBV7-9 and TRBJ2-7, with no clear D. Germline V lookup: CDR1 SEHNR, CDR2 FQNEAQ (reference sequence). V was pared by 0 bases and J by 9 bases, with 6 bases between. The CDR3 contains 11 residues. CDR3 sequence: CASSLATGQYF. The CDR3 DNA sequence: TGTGCCAGCAGCTTAGCCACGGGGCAGTACTTC. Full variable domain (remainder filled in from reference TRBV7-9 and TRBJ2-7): DTGVSQNPRHKITKRGQNVTFRCDPISEHNRLYWYRQTLGQGPEFLTYFQNEAQLEKSRLLSDRFSAERPKGSFSTLEIQRTEQGDSAMYLCASSLATGQYFGPGTRLTVT.

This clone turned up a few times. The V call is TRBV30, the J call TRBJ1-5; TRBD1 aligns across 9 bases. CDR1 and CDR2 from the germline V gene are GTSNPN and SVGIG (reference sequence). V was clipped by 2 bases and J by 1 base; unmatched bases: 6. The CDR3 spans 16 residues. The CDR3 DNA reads TGTGCCTGGAGTTCCGGACAGGGGACGAGCAATCAGCCCCAGCATTTT. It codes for CAWSSGQGTSNQPQHF.

CDR3 loop: CATSRDGFAGELFF. CDR3 coding DNA: TGTGCCACCAGCAGAGACGGGTTCGCCGGGGAGCTGTTTTTT. The V call is TRBV15, the J call TRBJ2-2, with unresolved D. This CDR3 has 14 residues. V shed 0 bases and J shed 6 bases, with 8 bases lying between them. Germline V gene data show CDR1 as LNHNV and CDR2 as YYDKDF (reference sequence). The full variable domain, rest sourced from reference TRBV15 and TRBJ2-2, is DAMVIQNPRYQVTQFGKPVTLSCSQTLNHNVMYWYQQKSSQAPKLLFHYYDKDFNNEADTPDNFQSRRPNTSFCFLDIRSPGLGDTAMYLCATSRDGFAGELFFGEGSRLTVL.

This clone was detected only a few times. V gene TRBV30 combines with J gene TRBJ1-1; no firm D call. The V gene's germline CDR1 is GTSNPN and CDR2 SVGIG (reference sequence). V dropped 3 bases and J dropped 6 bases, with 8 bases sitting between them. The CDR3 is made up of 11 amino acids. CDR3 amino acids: CAWRRGAEAFF. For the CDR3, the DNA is TGTGCCTGGAGGCGGGGAGCTGAAGCTTTCTTT.

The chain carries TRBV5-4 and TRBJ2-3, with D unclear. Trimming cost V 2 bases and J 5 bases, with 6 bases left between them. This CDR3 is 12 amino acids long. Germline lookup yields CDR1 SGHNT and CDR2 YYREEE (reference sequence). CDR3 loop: CASSLPGDTQYF. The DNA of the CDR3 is TGTGCCAGCAGCTTACCGGGAGATACGCAGTATTTT. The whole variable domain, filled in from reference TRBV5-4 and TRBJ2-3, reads ETGVTQSPTHLIKTRGQQVTLRCSSQSGHNTVSWYQQALGQGPQFIFQYYREEENGRGNFPPRFSGLQFPNYSSELNVNALELDDSALYLCASSLPGDTQYFGPGTRLTVL.

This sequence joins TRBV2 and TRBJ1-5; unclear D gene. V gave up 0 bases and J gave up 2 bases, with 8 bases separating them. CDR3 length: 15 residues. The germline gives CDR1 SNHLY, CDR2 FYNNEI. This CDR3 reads CASSEARVGNQPQHF. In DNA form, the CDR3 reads TGTGCCAGCAGTGAAGCCCGAGTGGGCAATCAGCCCCAGCATTTT.

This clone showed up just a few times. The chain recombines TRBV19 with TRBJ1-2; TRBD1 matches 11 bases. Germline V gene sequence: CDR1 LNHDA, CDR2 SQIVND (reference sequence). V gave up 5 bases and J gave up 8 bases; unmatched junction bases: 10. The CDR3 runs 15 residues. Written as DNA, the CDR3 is TGTGCCAGTAGTTCCTCCGGGGGACAGGGGGGCGGCTACACCTTC. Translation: CASSSSGGQGGGYTF.

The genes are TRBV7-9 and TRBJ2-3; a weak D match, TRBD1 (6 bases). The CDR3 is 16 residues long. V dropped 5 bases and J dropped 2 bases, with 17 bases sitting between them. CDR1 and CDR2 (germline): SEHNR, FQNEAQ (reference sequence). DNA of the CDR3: TGTGCCAGCAGCCCCAGGGGCGCATTGTCCACAGATACGCAGTATTTT. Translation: CASSPRGALSTDTQYF.

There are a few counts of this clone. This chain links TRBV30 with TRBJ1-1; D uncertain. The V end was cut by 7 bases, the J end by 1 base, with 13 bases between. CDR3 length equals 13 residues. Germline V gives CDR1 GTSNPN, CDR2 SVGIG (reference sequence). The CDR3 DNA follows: TGTGCCTTGGGTTTAGGAGAGAACACTGAAGCTTTCTTT. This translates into CALGLGENTEAFF.

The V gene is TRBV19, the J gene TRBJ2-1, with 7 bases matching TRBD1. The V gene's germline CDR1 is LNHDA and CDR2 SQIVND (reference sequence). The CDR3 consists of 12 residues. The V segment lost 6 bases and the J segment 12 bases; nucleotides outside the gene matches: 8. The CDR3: CASRARQGRQFF. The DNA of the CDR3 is TGTGCCAGTAGGGCCCGACAGGGTCGGCAGTTCTTC. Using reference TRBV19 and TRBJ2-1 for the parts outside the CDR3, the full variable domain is DGGITQSPKYLFRKEGQNVTLSCEQNLNHDAMYWYRQDPGQGLRLIYYSQIVNDFQKGDIAEGYSVSREKKESFPLTVTSAQKNPTAFYLCASRARQGRQFFGPGTRLTVL.

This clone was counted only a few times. In nucleotides, the CDR3 is TGTGCCAGCAGCTTGAACCTAGGACTAGCTGCCTCTGGGGCCAACGTCCTGACTTTC. Protein product: CASSLNLGLAASGANVLTF. The chain joins TRBV5-4 to TRBJ2-6; 8 bases agree with TRBD2. Germline assignment: CDR1 SGHNT and CDR2 YYREEE (reference sequence). V trimming: 1 base; J trimming: 0 bases; junction bases outside the gene matches: 9. The CDR3 is 19 residues long.

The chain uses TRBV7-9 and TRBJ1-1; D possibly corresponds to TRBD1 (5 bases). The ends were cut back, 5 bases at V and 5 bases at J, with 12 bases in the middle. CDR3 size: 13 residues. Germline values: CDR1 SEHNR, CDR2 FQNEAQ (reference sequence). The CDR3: CASSPLAGTEAFF. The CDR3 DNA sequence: TGTGCCAGCAGCCCCCTCGCAGGGACTGAAGCTTTCTTT. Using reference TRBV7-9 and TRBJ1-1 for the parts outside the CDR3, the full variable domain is DTGVSQNPRHKITKRGQNVTFRCDPISEHNRLYWYRQTLGQGPEFLTYFQNEAQLEKSRLLSDRFSAERPKGSFSTLEIQRTEQGDSAMYLCASSPLAGTEAFFGQGTRLTVV.

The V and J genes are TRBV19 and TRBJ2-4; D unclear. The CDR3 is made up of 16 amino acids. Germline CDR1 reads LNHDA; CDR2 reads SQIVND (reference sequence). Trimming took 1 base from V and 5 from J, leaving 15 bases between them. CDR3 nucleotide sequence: TGTGCCAGTAGTATAGGAGCCGGAGTAGTCCAAAACATTCAGTACTTC. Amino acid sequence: CASSIGAGVVQNIQYF. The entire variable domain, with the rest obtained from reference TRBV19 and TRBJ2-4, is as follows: DGGITQSPKYLFRKEGQNVTLSCEQNLNHDAMYWYRQDPGQGLRLIYYSQIVNDFQKGDIAEGYSVSREKKESFPLTVTSAQKNPTAFYLCASSIGAGVVQNIQYFGAGTRLSVL.